The 19 T cell receptor beta chains below were found in one sample sequenced in a study of blood T cell repertoires in COVID-19. The repertoire was sequenced with immunoSEQ multiplex PCR; TCRdb's copy has only in-frame clones and lacks some. The data hold some 200,000 clones, with roughly 87% observed a single time. Source material: peripheral blood. The source of these receptors is a woman between 35 and 50 years old with acute or convalescent COVID-19.

This clone has a single count. The V gene is TRBV27, the J gene TRBJ1-2, with D possibly TRBD1 on 5 matching bases. V shed 0 bases and J shed 9 bases, with 14 bases lying between them. The CDR3 contains 14 residues. CDR1 is MNHEY and CDR2 is SMNVEV in the germline V gene (reference sequence). CDR3 residues: CASSLSGGPTSYTF. CDR3 in DNA: TGTGCCAGCAGTTTATCGGGGGGACCCACAAGCTACACCTTC.

This chain uses TRBV28 with TRBJ1-5, with 8 bases fitting TRBD1. Germline CDR1 MDHEN, CDR2 SYDVKM. The CDR3 covers 16 residues. J lost 0 bases, V lost 3 bases, and 4 bases had no gene match. The CDR3 reads CASSFDGTGSNQPQHF. In DNA form, the CDR3 reads TGTGCCAGCAGTTTCGATGGGACAGGTAGCAATCAGCCCCAGCATTTT.

The chain joins TRBV28 to TRBJ1-2; TRBD1 matches 8 bases. The CDR3 consists of 15 residues. Losses at the gene ends were 5 bases for V and 7 bases for J; bases not matched to a gene: 12. Germline V gene data show CDR1 as MDHEN and CDR2 as SYDVKM. The CDR3, as DNA: TGTGCCAGCAGTGAAAACAGGGGGGATTCTCGTGGCTACACCTTC. Translating it yields CASSENRGDSRGYTF.

This chain joins TRBV19 and TRBJ1-1, with TRBD1 as a possible D gene (5 bases). This CDR3 contains 16 residues. The germline V gene encodes CDR1 LNHDA and CDR2 SQIVND (reference sequence). V lost 4 bases to trimming and J lost 5 bases, with 20 bases between them. The CDR3 nucleotides are TGTGCCAGTAGTAGTAAACAGGCCCCGAAAGGAACTGAAGCTTTCTTT. Translation gives CASSSKQAPKGTEAFF.

The V and J genes are TRBV5-1 and TRBJ1-1; 7 bases fit TRBD1. CDR3 length: 14 amino acids. V was clipped by 2 bases and J by 3 bases; unmatched bases: 4. Germline V CDR1 and CDR2: SGHRS, YFSETQ. The CDR3 reads CASSFKGADTEAFF. In DNA, the CDR3 is TGCGCCAGCAGCTTCAAGGGGGCGGACACTGAAGCTTTCTTT.

This clone was found a few times. The chain couples TRBV10-2 to TRBJ1-1; 7 bases are a match to TRBD1. The CDR3 loop spans 12 amino acids. Germline V gene sequence: CDR1 WSHSY, CDR2 SAAADI. V was clipped by 5 bases and J by 9 bases; unmatched bases: 6. The DNA for the CDR3 is TGCGCCAGCAGTTGGCAGGGGGGCCAAGCTTTCTTT. Encoded protein: CASSWQGGQAFF.

J is TRBJ1-3 and V is TRBV13; no reliable D call. Trimming cost V 0 bases and J 2 bases, with 8 bases left between them. This CDR3 is 15 amino acids long. Germline CDR1 reads PRHDT; CDR2 reads FYEKMQ (reference sequence). Here the CDR3 reads CASSLGSVAGNTIYF. The CDR3 DNA sequence: TGTGCCAGCAGCTTAGGGTCGGTAGCTGGAAACACCATATATTTT.

The V call is TRBV19, the J call TRBJ1-4; TRBD1 agrees at 7 bases. There are 15 residues in the CDR3. J lost 4 bases, V lost 5 bases, and 7 bases had no gene match. Germline lookup yields CDR1 LNHDA and CDR2 SQIVND (reference sequence). The CDR3 reads CASSLRGQFNEKLFF. The CDR3 nucleotides are TGTGCCAGTAGTCTGAGGGGACAGTTTAATGAAAAACTGTTTTTT.

This chain links TRBV2 with TRBJ2-7, with D tentatively TRBD1 (5 bases). V shed 3 bases and J shed 4 bases, with 16 bases lying between them. This CDR3 has 15 amino acids. The V gene's germline CDR1 is SNHLY and CDR2 FYNNEI. The chain's CDR3 is CASSDSRVLLYEQYF. CDR3 nucleotides: TGTGCCAGCAGTGACTCCAGGGTTCTTCTTTACGAGCAGTACTTC.

This chain joins TRBV7-8 and TRBJ1-3; 7 bases align to TRBD1. Trimming at V came to 6 bases and at J to 4 bases, leaving 6 bases not matched to a gene. In germline, CDR1 is SGHVS, CDR2 FQNEAQ. The CDR3 is made up of 14 amino acids. The CDR3 coding sequence is TGTGCCAGCAGGACAGGGTTACCAGGAAACACCATATATTTT. Its protein product is CASRTGLPGNTIYF.

This clone was seen only a few times. The chain links TRBV5-1 to TRBJ1-4; 8 nucleotides align to TRBD1. Germline trimming cut 0 bases from V and 8 bases from J; bases unmatched to any gene: 3. The CDR3 runs 14 residues. CDR1 is SGHRS, CDR2 YFSETQ, per germline. CDR3 in DNA: TGCGCCAGCAGCTTGGGACAGGGGTACGAAAAACTGTTTTTT. Translated, it gives CASSLGQGYEKLFF.

CDR3 in amino acids: CASSMTGSYEQYF. CDR3 DNA sequence: TGTGCCAGCAGCATGACAGGGTCCTACGAGCAGTACTTC. The V and J genes are TRBV5-6 and TRBJ2-7; 7 nucleotides align to TRBD1. Germline V gene data show CDR1 as SGHDT and CDR2 as YYEEEE. The CDR3 is made up of 13 amino acids. V lost 4 bases, J lost 1 base, and 2 bases stayed unmatched.

V is TRBV5-1 and J is TRBJ2-3, with a weak D call TRBD2 (7 bases). Trimming took 4 bases from V and 2 from J, leaving 20 bases between them. The V gene's germline CDR1 is SGHRS and CDR2 YFSETQ. CDR3 size: 17 residues. The CDR3 sequence is CASSTHQGGGSTDTQYF. The CDR3 nucleotides read TGCGCCAGCAGCACTCACCAAGGGGGGGGTTCCACAGATACGCAGTATTTT. Together with reference TRBV5-1 and TRBJ2-3, the CDR3 gives the full variable domain: KAGVTQTPRYLIKTRGQQVTLSCSPISGHRSVSWYQQTPGQGLQFLFEYFSETQRNKGNFPGRFSGRQFSNSRSEMNVSTLELGDSALYLCASSTHQGGGSTDTQYFGPGTRLTVL.

In DNA, the CDR3 is TGTGCCAGCAGCTTAGATTTCTCCGGGGGGCGTGAGCAGTTCTTC. Its translation: CASSLDFSGGREQFF. V usage is TRBV7-2 and J usage is TRBJ2-1; D perhaps matches TRBD2 (7 bases). The CDR3 extends over 15 amino acids. Germline-derived CDR1 and CDR2 are SGHTA and FQGNSA. Deletions cut 1 base from V and 9 bases from J, with 16 bases between.

This clone came up a few times. The J gene is TRBJ2-2, the V gene TRBV2; D is unresolved. Germline-derived CDR1 and CDR2 are SNHLY and FYNNEI. Trimming left V 7 bases short and J 2 bases short, with 11 bases between. The CDR3 totals 14 residues. The CDR3 spells CASMGYRNTGELFF. DNA for the CDR3: TGTGCCAGCATGGGCTACAGAAACACCGGGGAGCTGTTTTTT.

This chain joins TRBV7-9 and TRBJ2-5, with 10 nucleotides matching TRBD2. J was trimmed by 5 bases and V by 4 bases; bases with no gene match: 4. Germline CDR1 reads SEHNR; CDR2 reads FQNEAQ (reference sequence). The CDR3 extends over 14 amino acids. CDR3 in amino acids: CASSWGLAQETQYF. The DNA for the CDR3 is TGTGCCAGCAGCTGGGGACTAGCGCAGGAGACCCAGTACTTC.

This sequence joins TRBV19 and TRBJ1-2, with 9 bases fitting TRBD1. The J segment lost 2 bases and the V segment lost 6 bases, leaving 1 base of the junction unmatched. The CDR3 runs to 13 residues. Germline V lookup: CDR1 LNHDA, CDR2 SQIVND (reference sequence). The CDR3 here is CASSGTGNYGYTF. DNA of the CDR3: TGTGCCAGTAGCGGGACAGGGAACTATGGCTACACCTTC.

The chain uses TRBV28 and TRBJ2-2; 12 nucleotides line up with TRBD1. The V gene end was trimmed by 3 bases and the J gene end by 6 bases; junction bases not matched to a gene: 14. CDR3 size: 19 residues. Per germline, CDR1 MDHEN and CDR2 SYDVKM. CDR3 sequence reads: CASSLGDRGRFGLAGELFF. For the CDR3, the DNA is TGTGCCAGCAGTTTGGGGGACAGGGGGCGCTTTGGTTTGGCCGGGGAGCTGTTTTTT.

The chain links TRBV3-1 (or the pseudogene TRBV3-2) to TRBJ1-1; the D is unclear. With 5 bases removed from V and 2 bases from J, the gap between germline ends came to 12 bases. From germline, CDR1 is LGHDT and CDR2 YNNKEL (reference sequence). The CDR3 loop spans 14 amino acids. In DNA form, the CDR3 reads TGTGCCAGCAGCTCGCTGGGAGTAAACACTGAAGCTTTCTTT. This sequence encodes CASSSLGVNTEAFF.